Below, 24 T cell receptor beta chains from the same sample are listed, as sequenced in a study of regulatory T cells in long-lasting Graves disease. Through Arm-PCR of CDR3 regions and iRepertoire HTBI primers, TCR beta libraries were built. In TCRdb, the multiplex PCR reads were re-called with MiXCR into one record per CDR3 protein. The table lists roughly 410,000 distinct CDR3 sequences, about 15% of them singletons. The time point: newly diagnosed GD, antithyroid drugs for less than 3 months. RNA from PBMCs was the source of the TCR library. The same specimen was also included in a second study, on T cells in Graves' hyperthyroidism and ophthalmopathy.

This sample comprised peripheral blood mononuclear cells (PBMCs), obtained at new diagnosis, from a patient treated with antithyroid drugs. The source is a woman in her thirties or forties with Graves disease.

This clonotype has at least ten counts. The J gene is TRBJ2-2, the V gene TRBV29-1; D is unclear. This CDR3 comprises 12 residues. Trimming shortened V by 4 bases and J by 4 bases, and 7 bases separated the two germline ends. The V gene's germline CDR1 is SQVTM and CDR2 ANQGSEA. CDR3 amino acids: CSVVGATGELFF. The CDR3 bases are TGCAGCGTTGTAGGTGCCACCGGGGAGCTGTTTTTT.

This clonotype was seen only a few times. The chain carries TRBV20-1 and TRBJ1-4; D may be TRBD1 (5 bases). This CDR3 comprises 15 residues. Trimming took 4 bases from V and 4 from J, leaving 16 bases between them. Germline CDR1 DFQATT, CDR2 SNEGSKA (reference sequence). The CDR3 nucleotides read TGCAGTGCTAAACCGCCGGGACGGGATAATGAAAAACTGTTTTTT. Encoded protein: CSAKPPGRDNEKLFF.

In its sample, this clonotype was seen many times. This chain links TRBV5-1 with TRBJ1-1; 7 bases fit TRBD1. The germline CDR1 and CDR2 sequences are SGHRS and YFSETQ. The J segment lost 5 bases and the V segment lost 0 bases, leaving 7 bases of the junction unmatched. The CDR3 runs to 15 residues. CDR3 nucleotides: TGCGCCAGCAGCTTGGCCGGGTCCAGGGGGACTGAAGCTTTCTTT. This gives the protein CASSLAGSRGTEAFF.

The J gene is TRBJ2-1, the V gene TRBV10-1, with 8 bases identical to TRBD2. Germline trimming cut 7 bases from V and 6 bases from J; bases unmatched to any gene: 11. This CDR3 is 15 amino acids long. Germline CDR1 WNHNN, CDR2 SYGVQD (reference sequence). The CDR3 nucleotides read TGCGCCAGCATTGGAGCGGGAGAAGCGTTCAATGAGCAGTTCTTC. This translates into CASIGAGEAFNEQFF.

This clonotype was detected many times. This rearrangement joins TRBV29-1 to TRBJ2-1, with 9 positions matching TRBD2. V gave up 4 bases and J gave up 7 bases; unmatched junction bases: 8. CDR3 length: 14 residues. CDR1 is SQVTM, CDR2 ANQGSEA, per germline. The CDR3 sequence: CSVVGGRAGNEQFF. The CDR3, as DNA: TGCAGCGTTGTTGGCGGGAGGGCCGGAAATGAGCAGTTCTTC.

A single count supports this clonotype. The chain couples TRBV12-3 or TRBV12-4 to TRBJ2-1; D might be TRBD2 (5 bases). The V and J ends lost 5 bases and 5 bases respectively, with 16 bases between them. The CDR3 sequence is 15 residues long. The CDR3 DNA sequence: TGTGCCAGCAGTACTAGTATTTTGGCGGACAATGAGCAGTTCTTC. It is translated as CASSTSILADNEQFF.

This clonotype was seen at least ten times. The DNA of the CDR3 is TGTGCCAGCAGCCGACGCTGGGGAAATGAGCAGTTCTTC. This translates into CASSRRWGNEQFF. The V gene is TRBV12-3 or TRBV12-4, the J gene TRBJ2-1; D uncertain. Trimming removed 6 bases from V and 7 bases from J, with 13 bases in between. This CDR3 comprises 13 residues.

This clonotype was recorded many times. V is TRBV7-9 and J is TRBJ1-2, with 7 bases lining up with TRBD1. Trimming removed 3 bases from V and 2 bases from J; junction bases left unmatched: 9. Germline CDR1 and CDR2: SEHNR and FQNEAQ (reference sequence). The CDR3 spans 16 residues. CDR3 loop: CASSFPSGQNNYGYTF. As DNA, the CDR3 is TGTGCCAGCAGCTTCCCCTCGGGACAGAACAACTATGGCTACACCTTC. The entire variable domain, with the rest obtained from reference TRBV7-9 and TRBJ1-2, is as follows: DTGVSQNPRHKITKRGQNVTFRCDPISEHNRLYWYRQTLGQGPEFLTYFQNEAQLEKSRLLSDRFSAERPKGSFSTLEIQRTEQGDSAMYLCASSFPSGQNNYGYTFGSGTRLTVV.

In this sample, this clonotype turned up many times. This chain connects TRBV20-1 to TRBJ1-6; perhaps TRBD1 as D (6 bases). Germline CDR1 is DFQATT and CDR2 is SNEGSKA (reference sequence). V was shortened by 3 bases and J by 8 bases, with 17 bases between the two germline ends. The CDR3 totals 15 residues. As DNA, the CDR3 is TGCAGTGCTAGGGACGCAGGGGCCGGGGATTCACCCCTCCACTTT. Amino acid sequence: CSARDAGAGDSPLHF.

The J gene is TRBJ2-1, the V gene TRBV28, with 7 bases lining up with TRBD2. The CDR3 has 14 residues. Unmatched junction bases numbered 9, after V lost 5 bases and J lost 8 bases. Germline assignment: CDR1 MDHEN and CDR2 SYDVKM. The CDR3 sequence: CASSPGTMLDEQFF. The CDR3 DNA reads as TGTGCCAGCAGTCCGGGGACTATGCTGGATGAGCAGTTCTTC.

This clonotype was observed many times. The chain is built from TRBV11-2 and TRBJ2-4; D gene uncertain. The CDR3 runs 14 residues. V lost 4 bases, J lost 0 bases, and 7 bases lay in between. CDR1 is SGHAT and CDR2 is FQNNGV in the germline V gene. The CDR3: CASSSRLAKNIQYF. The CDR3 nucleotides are TGTGCCAGCAGCTCACGACTAGCCAAAAACATTCAGTACTTC. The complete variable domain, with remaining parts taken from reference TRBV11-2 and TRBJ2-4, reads EAGVAQSPRYKIIEKRQSVAFWCNPISGHATLYWYQQILGQGPKLLIQFQNNGVVDDSQLPKDRFSAERLKGVDSTLKIQPAKLEDSAVYLCASSSRLAKNIQYFGAGTRLSVL.

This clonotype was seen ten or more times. The CDR3 sequence is CASRLAGVNTGELFF. CDR3 coding DNA: TGTGCCAGCAGACTAGCGGGAGTCAACACCGGGGAGCTGTTTTTT. The genes are TRBV27 and TRBJ2-2; 11 positions match TRBD2. CDR1 is MNHEY, CDR2 SMNVEV, per germline (reference sequence). The ends lost 6 bases at V and 2 bases at J; junction bases unmatched: 2. CDR3 length: 15 amino acids.

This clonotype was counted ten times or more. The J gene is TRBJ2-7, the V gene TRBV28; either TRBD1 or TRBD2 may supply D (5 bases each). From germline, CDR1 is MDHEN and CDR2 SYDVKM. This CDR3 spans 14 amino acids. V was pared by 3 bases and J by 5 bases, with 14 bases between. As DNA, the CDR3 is TGTGCCAGCAGTTTGTTTTCCGGGGCAAACGAGCAGTACTTC. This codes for CASSLFSGANEQYF.

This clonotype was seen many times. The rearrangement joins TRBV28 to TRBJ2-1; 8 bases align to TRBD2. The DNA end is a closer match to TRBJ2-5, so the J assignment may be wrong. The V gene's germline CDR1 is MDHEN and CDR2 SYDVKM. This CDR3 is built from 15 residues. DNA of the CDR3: TGTGCCAGCAGTTCATTTAGCGGGGAGGGTGAGACCCAGTACTTC. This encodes CASSSFSGEGETQYF.

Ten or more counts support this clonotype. The CDR3 sequence: CASSRDRQETQYF. CDR3 in DNA: TGTGCCAGCAGCCGGGACAGACAAGAGACCCAGTACTTC. The rearrangement joins TRBV7-8 to TRBJ2-5; TRBD1 matches at 7 bases. Germline V CDR1 and CDR2: SGHVS, FQNEAQ. The CDR3 loop spans 13 amino acids. V lost 5 bases, J lost 2 bases, and 2 bases stayed unmatched.

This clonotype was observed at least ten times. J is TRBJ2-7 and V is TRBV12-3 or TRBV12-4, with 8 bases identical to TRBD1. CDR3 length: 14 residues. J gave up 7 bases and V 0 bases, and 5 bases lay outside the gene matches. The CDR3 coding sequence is TGTGCCAGCAGTTTAGCGCGCGACAGGGGTGAGCAGTACTTC. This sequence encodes CASSLARDRGEQYF.

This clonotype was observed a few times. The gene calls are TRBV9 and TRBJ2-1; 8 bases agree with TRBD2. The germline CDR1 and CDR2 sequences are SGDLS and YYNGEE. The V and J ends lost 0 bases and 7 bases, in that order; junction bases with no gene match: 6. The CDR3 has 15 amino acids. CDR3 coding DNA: TGTGCCAGCAGCGTAGAATGGGGACTAGGGAATGAGCAGTTCTTC. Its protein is CASSVEWGLGNEQFF.

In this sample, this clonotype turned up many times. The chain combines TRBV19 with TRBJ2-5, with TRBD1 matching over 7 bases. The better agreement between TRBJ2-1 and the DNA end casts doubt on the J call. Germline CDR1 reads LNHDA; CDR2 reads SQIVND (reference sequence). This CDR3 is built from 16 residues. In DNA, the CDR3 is TGTGCCAGTAGTAGCCAATCGACAGGGTTTGGGGATGAGCAGTTCTTC. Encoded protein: CASSSQSTGFGDEQFF.

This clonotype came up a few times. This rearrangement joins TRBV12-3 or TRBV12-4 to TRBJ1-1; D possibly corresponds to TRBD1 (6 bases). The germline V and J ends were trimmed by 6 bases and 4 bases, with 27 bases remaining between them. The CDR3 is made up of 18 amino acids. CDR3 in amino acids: CASSQVGARATKGTEAFF. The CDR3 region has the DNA TGTGCCAGCAGCCAAGTGGGGGCGCGGGCCACCAAGGGCACTGAAGCTTTCTTT.

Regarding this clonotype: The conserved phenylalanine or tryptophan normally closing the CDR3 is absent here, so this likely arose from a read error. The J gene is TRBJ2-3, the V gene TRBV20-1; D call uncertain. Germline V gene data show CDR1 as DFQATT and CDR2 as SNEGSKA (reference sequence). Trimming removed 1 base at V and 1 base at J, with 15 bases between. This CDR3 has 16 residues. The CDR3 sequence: CSARVRTPIGTDTQYS. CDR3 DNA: TGCAGTGCTAGAGTTAGAACGCCGATCGGCACAGATACGCAGTATTCT.

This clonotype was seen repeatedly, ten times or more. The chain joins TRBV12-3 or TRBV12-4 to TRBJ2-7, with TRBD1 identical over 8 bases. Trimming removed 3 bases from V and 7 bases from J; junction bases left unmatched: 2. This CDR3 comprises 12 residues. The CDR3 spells CASSFGQGEQYF. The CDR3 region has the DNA TGTGCCAGCAGTTTTGGACAGGGTGAGCAGTACTTC.

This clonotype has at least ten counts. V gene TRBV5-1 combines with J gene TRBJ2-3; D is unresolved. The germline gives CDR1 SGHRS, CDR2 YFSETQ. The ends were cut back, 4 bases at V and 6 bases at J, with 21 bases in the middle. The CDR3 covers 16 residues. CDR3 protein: CASSELTPKIEDTQYF. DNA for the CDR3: TGCGCCAGCAGCGAATTAACTCCTAAAATCGAGGATACGCAGTATTTT.

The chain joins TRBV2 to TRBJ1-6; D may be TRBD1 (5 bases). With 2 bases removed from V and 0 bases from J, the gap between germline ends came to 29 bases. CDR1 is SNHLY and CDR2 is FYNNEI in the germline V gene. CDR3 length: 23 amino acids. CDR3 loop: CASSEYVSRRWGIDNSYNSPLHF. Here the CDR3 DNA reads TGTGCCAGCAGTGAATACGTCTCGCGGCGTTGGGGCATCGACAACTCCTATAATTCACCCCTCCACTTT.

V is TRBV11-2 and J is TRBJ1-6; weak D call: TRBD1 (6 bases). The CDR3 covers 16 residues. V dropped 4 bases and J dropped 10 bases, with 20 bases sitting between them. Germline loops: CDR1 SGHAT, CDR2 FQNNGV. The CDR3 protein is CASSSAGVGNRSPLHF. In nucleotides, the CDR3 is TGTGCCAGCAGCTCTGCAGGGGTGGGGAACCGATCACCCCTCCACTTT.